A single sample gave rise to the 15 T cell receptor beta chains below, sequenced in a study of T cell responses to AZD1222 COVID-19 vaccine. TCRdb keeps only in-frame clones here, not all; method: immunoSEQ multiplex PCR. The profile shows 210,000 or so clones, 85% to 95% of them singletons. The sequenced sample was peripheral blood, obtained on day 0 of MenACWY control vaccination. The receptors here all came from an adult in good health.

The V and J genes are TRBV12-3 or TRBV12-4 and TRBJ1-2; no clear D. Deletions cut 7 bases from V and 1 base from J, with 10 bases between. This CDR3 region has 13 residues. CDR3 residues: CASKGRNNYGYTF. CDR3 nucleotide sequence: TGTGCCAGCAAAGGACGGAATAACTATGGCTACACCTTC.

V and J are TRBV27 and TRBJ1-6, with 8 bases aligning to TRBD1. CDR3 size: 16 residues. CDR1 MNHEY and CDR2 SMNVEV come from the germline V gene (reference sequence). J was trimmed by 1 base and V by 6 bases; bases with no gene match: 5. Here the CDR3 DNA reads TGTGCCAGCAGCACTCGACAGGGGTCCTATAATTCACCCCTCCACTTT. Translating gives CASSTRQGSYNSPLHF.

In DNA, the CDR3 is TGTGCCAGCAGCCAAGGCCGATCTGGGGCCAACGTCCTGACTTTC. Translating it yields CASSQGRSGANVLTF. The rearrangement links TRBV3-1 (or the pseudogene TRBV3-2) to TRBJ2-6; unclear D gene. There are 15 residues in the CDR3. Trimming cost V 1 base and J 1 base, with 5 bases left between them. Germline CDR1 LGHDT, CDR2 YNNKEL (reference sequence).

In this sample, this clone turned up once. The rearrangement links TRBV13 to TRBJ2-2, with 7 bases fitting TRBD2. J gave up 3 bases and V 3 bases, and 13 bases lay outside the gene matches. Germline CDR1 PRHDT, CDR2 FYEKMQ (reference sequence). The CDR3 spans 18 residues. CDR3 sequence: CASSFSIRSGADTGELFF. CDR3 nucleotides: TGTGCCAGCAGCTTCTCGATAAGAAGCGGGGCCGACACCGGGGAGCTGTTTTTT.

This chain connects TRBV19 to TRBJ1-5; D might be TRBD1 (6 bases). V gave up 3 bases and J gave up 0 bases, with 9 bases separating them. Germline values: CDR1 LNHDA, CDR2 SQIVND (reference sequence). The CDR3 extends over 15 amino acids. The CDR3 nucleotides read TGTGCCAGTAGTATGGGGACAAATAGCAATCAGCCCCAGCATTTT. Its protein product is CASSMGTNSNQPQHF.

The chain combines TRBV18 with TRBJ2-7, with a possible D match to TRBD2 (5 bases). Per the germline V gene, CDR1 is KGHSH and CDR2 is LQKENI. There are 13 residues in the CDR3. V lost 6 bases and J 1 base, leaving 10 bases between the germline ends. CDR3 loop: CASSLDWSYEQYF. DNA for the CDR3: TGTGCCAGCTCGCTGGACTGGTCCTACGAGCAGTACTTC.

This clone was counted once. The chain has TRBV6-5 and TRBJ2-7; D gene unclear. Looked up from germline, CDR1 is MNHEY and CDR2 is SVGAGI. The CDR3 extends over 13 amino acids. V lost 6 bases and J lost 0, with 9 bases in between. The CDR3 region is CASSNRHSYEQYF. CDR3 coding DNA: TGTGCCAGCAGCAACAGACACTCCTACGAGCAGTACTTC.

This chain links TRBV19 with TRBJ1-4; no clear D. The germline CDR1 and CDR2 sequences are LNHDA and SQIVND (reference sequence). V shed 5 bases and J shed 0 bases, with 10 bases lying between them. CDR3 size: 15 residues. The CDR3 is CASSGSTATNEKLFF. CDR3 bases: TGTGCCAGTAGTGGGAGTACTGCAACTAATGAAAAACTGTTTTTT.

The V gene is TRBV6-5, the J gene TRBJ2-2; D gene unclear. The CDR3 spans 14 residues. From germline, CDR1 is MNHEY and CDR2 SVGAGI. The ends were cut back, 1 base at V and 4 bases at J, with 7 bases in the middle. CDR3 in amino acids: CASSYYKGTGELFF. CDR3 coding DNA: TGTGCCAGCAGTTACTACAAGGGCACCGGGGAGCTGTTTTTT.

In DNA form, the CDR3 reads TGTGCCAGCACCCCACCGCCAGGGGGCTATGGCTACACCTTC. Residues: CASTPPPGGYGYTF. The chain carries TRBV28 and TRBJ1-2; 7 nucleotides agree with TRBD1. CDR1 and CDR2 from the germline V gene are MDHEN and SYDVKM. V lost 7 bases to trimming and J lost 4 bases; unmatched junction nucleotides: 9. The CDR3 covers 14 residues.

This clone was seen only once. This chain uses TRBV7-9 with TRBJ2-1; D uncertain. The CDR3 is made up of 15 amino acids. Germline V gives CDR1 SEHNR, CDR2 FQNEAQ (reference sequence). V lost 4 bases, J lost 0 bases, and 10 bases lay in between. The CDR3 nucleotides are TGTGCCAGCAGCTCTTTCACGCACTCCTACAATGAGCAGTTCTTC. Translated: CASSSFTHSYNEQFF.

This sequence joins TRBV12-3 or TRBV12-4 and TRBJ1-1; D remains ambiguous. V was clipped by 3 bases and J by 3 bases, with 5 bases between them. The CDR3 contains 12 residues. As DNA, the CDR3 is TGTGCCAGCAGTTTCGGGGACACTGAAGCTTTCTTT. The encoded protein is CASSFGDTEAFF.

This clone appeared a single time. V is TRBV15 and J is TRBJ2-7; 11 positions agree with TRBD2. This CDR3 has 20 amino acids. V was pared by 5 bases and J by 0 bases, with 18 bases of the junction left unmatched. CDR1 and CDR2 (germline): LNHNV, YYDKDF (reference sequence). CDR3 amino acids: CATSFDLAGGNLDFSYEQYF. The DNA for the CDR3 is TGTGCCACCAGCTTCGACCTAGCGGGGGGCAACCTTGACTTCTCCTACGAGCAGTACTTC.

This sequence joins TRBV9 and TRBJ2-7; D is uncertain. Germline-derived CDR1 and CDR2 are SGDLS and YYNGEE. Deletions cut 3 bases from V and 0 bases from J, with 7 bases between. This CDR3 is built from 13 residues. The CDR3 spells CASSAGISYEQYF. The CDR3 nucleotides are TGTGCCAGCAGCGCTGGGATCTCCTACGAGCAGTACTTC.

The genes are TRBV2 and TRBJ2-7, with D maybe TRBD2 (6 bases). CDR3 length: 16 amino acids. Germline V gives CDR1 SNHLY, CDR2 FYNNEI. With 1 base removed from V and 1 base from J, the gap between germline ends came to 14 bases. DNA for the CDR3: TGTGCCAGCAGTGAAGGCGGCGGGGCGCTATCCTACGAGCAGTACTTC. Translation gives CASSEGGGALSYEQYF.